Presented here are 23 T cell receptor beta chains from one specimen sequenced in a study of T cell repertoires in aging, cancer and after chemotherapy. Amplification of TCR beta used genomic DNA extracted from peripheral blood. TRB rearrangements spanning V, D and J were amplified using mixed TRB-A/B primers. TCRdb reprocessed the multiplex PCR reads via MiXCR and lists one record per CDR3 protein. The sample has thousands of distinct CDR3 sequences; over 20% are singletons. Input material: blood. The receptors derive from a human donor with a blood cancer.

The chain uses TRBV4-2 and TRBJ2-1; the match to TRBD2 covers 8 bases. The germline CDR1 and CDR2 sequences are LGHNA and YNFKEQ. The length of the CDR3 is 16 residues. The trim removed 0 bases at V and 3 bases at J, leaving 4 bases unmatched. DNA for the CDR3: TGTGCCAGCAGCCAAGATAGTCGGGAGGGCTACAATGAGCAGTTCTTC. Translating gives CASSQDSREGYNEQFF.

This clonotype is deemed medium-sized. The chain carries TRBV30 and TRBJ1-2; D gene unclear. The germline V gene has CDR1 GTSNPN and CDR2 SVGIG (reference sequence). The V gene lost 4 bases and the J gene lost 8 bases, with 14 bases spanning the gap. The CDR3 is 12 amino acids. CDR3 coding DNA: TGTGCCTGGACCCTCGCGGCAGTAGGCTACACCTTC. It codes for CAWTLAAVGYTF. Drawing the rest from reference TRBV30 and TRBJ1-2, the complete variable domain is SQTIHQWPATLVQPVGSPLSLECTVEGTSNPNLYWYRQAAGRGLQLLFYSVGIGQISSEVPQNLSASRPQDRQFILSSKKLLLSDSGFYLCAWTLAAVGYTFGSGTRLTVV.

This clonotype is judged medium-sized. The V gene is TRBV13, the J gene TRBJ2-7; a possible D gene is TRBD2 (5 bases). This CDR3 is built from 12 residues. Germline CDR1 PRHDT, CDR2 FYEKMQ (reference sequence). Between the trimmed V and J ends, which lost 4 bases and 7 bases, there was a span of 11 bases. The CDR3 loop reads CASSSRTGEQYF. The CDR3 DNA sequence: TGTGCCAGCAGCTCCCGAACGGGGGAGCAGTACTTC.

This clonotype was seen more than once but under ten times. The chain combines TRBV7-2 with TRBJ1-3; weak D call: TRBD1 (6 bases). CDR1 SGHTA and CDR2 FQGNSA come from the germline V gene. V was clipped by 1 base and J by 8 bases, with 15 bases between them. The CDR3 contains 15 residues. The CDR3 loop reads CASSLGVRGVDTIYF. For the CDR3, the DNA is TGTGCCAGCAGCTTAGGGGTCAGGGGAGTAGACACCATATATTTT.

There are a few counts of this clonotype. Here the CDR3 DNA reads TGTGCCAGCAGTTACCTCACTAGCAAGGACTACGAGCAGTACTTC. Amino acid sequence: CASSYLTSKDYEQYF. This chain uses TRBV6-5 with TRBJ2-7; weak D call: TRBD2 (6 bases). The CDR3 is made up of 15 amino acids. Trimming removed 2 bases from V and 3 bases from J, with 14 bases in between. Germline CDR1 MNHEY, CDR2 SVGAGI.

By frequency in the sample, this clonotype is medium-sized. This chain joins TRBV27 and TRBJ1-2; D possibly corresponds to TRBD1 (5 bases). CDR1 MNHEY and CDR2 SMNVEV come from the germline V gene (reference sequence). This CDR3 region has 13 residues. Trimming removed 5 bases at V and 8 bases at J, with 15 bases between. CDR3 in DNA: TGTGCCAGCAGTATCGACAGCCTGGGGGGCTACACCTTC. It encodes CASSIDSLGGYTF.

This sequence joins TRBV10-3 and TRBJ1-5; tentatively, D is TRBD1 (6 bases). The germline V and J ends were trimmed by 4 bases and 1 base, with 11 bases remaining between them. This CDR3 has 15 residues. The germline V gene has CDR1 ENHRY and CDR2 SYGVKD. CDR3 DNA sequence: TGTGCCATCAGTGCCGGGGGCGGAAGCAATCAGCCCCAGCATTTT. Its protein product is CAISAGGGSNQPQHF.

The table lists this clonotype with a few counts. This chain links TRBV20-1 with TRBJ1-2; D is ambiguous. Trimming pared 5 bases from V and 7 bases from J, leaving 14 bases between. This CDR3 region has 12 residues. CDR1 and CDR2 (germline): DFQATT, SNEGSKA (reference sequence). The CDR3 DNA is TGCAGTGCTGGCGAGATGCGACGTGGCTACACCTTC. Its protein product is CSAGEMRRGYTF.

In its sample, this clonotype was seen a few times. This CDR3 is CASSSADSRGEAFF. CDR3 DNA: TGTGCCAGCAGCTCCGCGGACTCGAGGGGTGAAGCTTTCTTT. The rearrangement joins TRBV7-3 to TRBJ1-1, with a possible D match to TRBD1 (5 bases). This CDR3 is 14 amino acids long. CDR1 and CDR2 (germline): SGHTA, FQGTGA. With 4 bases removed from V and 7 bases from J, the gap between germline ends came to 16 bases.

With regard to this clonotype: Mismatch with germline at one junction end may stem from a read error. The chain has TRBV6-5 and TRBJ2-5; TRBD2 aligns across 13 bases. The germline gives CDR1 MNHEY, CDR2 SVGAGI. The CDR3 loop spans 18 amino acids. CDR3 nucleotide sequence: TGCGCCAGCAGCCTCTCCCTTCCGGGACTAGCGGGATGGGAGACCCAGTACTTC. Translation: CASSLSLPGLAGWETQYF.

This clonotype was counted only a few times. The V call is TRBV30, the J call TRBJ2-7; D uncertain. The V and J ends lost 2 bases and 2 bases respectively, with 16 bases between them. The germline V gene has CDR1 GTSNPN and CDR2 SVGIG (reference sequence). This CDR3 has 15 amino acids. The CDR3 sequence: CAWSPARRRTYEQYF. For the CDR3, the DNA is TGTGCCTGGAGTCCCGCCCGACGGCGAACCTACGAGCAGTACTTC.

V is TRBV30 and J is TRBJ1-1; 8 bases align to TRBD1. In germline, CDR1 is GTSNPN, CDR2 SVGIG (reference sequence). V trimming: 4 bases; J trimming: 4 bases; junction bases outside the gene matches: 11. This CDR3 is 15 amino acids long. The DNA for the CDR3 is TGTGCCTGGAAAGGAACAGGGGGTGTAGTCACTGAAGCTTTCTTT. Amino acids: CAWKGTGGVVTEAFF.

Sample share makes this clonotype medium-sized. The J gene is TRBJ2-7, the V gene TRBV29-1; possible D gene TRBD1, 6 bases. This CDR3 comprises 13 residues. The germline V gene encodes CDR1 SQVTM and CDR2 ANQGSEA. The ends were cut back, 2 bases at V and 2 bases at J, with 10 bases in the middle. The chain's CDR3 is CSVELTGTYEQYF. DNA for the CDR3: TGCAGCGTTGAATTGACAGGTACCTACGAGCAGTACTTC.

This clonotype counts as medium-sized (0.01 to 0.1%). The gene calls are TRBV6-2 or TRBV6-3 and TRBJ2-7; D is possibly TRBD1 (6 bases). The V gene lost 6 bases and the J gene lost 2 bases, with 14 bases spanning the gap. The CDR3 is 14 amino acids. Germline assignment: CDR1 MNHEY and CDR2 SVGEGT. The CDR3 sequence: CASSRRDKTYEQYF. For the CDR3, the DNA is TGTGCCAGCAGCCGCCGGGACAAAACCTACGAGCAGTACTTC.

This clonotype counts as medium-sized. The rearrangement links TRBV6-5 to TRBJ2-7, with 14 bases identical to TRBD2. This CDR3 is built from 16 residues. Trimming at V came to 6 bases and at J to 3 bases, leaving 7 bases not matched to a gene. CDR1 and CDR2 from the germline V gene are MNHEY and SVGAGI. CDR3 amino acids: CASSRTSGRSGYEQYF. As DNA, the CDR3 is TGTGCCAGCAGCCGGACTAGCGGGAGGAGCGGCTACGAGCAGTACTTC.

In its sample, this clonotype ranks as medium-sized. This chain connects TRBV5-5 to TRBJ2-7; D uncertain. V lost 0 bases, J lost 2 bases, and 12 bases lay in between. There are 15 residues in the CDR3. Germline CDR1 reads SGHKS; CDR2 reads YYEKEE (reference sequence). CDR3 loop: CASSLGVRSAYEQYF. The CDR3 bases are TGTGCCAGCAGCTTGGGAGTTAGATCAGCCTACGAGCAGTACTTC.

The rearrangement links TRBV29-1 to TRBJ2-5; tentative D call: TRBD1 (5 bases). Trimming cost V 6 bases and J 1 base, with 12 bases left between them. Germline V gene data show CDR1 as SQVTM and CDR2 as ANQGSEA. The CDR3 covers 13 residues. This CDR3 is CSVPDSLQETQYF. The CDR3 bases are TGCAGCGTCCCTGACAGCCTCCAAGAGACCCAGTACTTC.

By share, this clonotype counts as medium-sized. The J gene is TRBJ2-6, the V gene TRBV27; D is undetermined. The CDR3 totals 16 residues. The ends were cut back, 4 bases at V and 4 bases at J, with 14 bases in the middle. Germline values: CDR1 MNHEY, CDR2 SMNVEV (reference sequence). The CDR3 DNA reads as TGTGCCAGCAGTTCCCCCGCGCGTCCAGGGGCCAACGTCCTGACTTTC. Its protein is CASSSPARPGANVLTF.

The chain carries TRBV7-2 and TRBJ1-1; 7 bases align to TRBD1. V dropped 6 bases and J dropped 0; count of bases not matched to a gene: 4. The CDR3 covers 14 residues. Germline CDR1 and CDR2: SGHTA and FQGNSA. Written as DNA, the CDR3 is TGTGCCAGCAGAAAGGGGGCATTGAACACTGAAGCTTTCTTT. It yields the protein CASRKGALNTEAFF.

The sample holds one count of this clonotype. One junction end does not reproduce the germline sequence, and a read error may be involved. This chain links TRBV4-3 with TRBJ2-1; TRBD2 matches at 7 bases. Looked up from germline, CDR1 is LGHNA and CDR2 is YSLEER. This CDR3 contains 15 residues. CDR3 region: CTSSQDRLANNEQFF. The CDR3 nucleotides read TGCACCAGCAGCCAAGATCGACTAGCCAACAATGAGCAGTTCTTC.

Comment on this clonotype: A junction boundary mismatches the germline segment, possibly from a read error. The genes are TRBV7-6 and TRBJ1-5; tentative D call: TRBD1 (6 bases). Germline CDR1 and CDR2: SGHVS and FNYEAQ. The CDR3 is 16 amino acids. CDR3 loop: CASSSGTLYSNQTQHF. The CDR3, as DNA: TGTGCCAGCAGCTCCGGGACACTTTATAGCAATCAGACCCAGCATTTT.

Sample share makes this clonotype medium-sized. This chain connects TRBV29-1 to TRBJ2-4; D is perhaps TRBD2 (6 bases). The CDR3 consists of 15 residues. Looked up from germline, CDR1 is SQVTM and CDR2 is ANQGSEA. The V gene lost 4 bases and the J gene lost 0 bases, with 13 bases spanning the gap. In nucleotides, the CDR3 is TGCAGCGTTGTGGAGGGGACTTCAGCCAAAAACATTCAGTACTTC. This codes for CSVVEGTSAKNIQYF.

This clonotype was detected a few times. J is TRBJ1-2 and V is TRBV20-1, with 11 positions matching TRBD1. Germline assignment: CDR1 DFQATT and CDR2 SNEGSKA (reference sequence). After removal of 3 bases from V and 4 bases from J, the junction contained 4 bases not matched to a gene. The length of the CDR3 is 14 residues. The CDR3 region has the DNA TGCAGTGCTAGGGGACAGGGGGGATCCTATGGCTACACCTTC. Translating gives CSARGQGGSYGYTF.